The sequence of this T cell receptor beta chain was determined in a study of cytomegalovirus exposure and HLA in healthy donors. This clone was picked up a small number of times. Its antigen remains unidentified. Trimming left V 3 bases short and J 5 bases short, with 14 bases between. The CDR3 length is 14 residues. CDR1 MNHEY and CDR2 SMNVEV come from the germline V gene (reference sequence). It was with 60 Vbeta and 13 Jbeta primers that the PCR ran. Clones were read by immunoSEQ multiplex PCR, and TCRdb kept only the in-frame ones, dropping some. The table lists around 130,000 clones, over 8% of them singletons, with 5.5% in the top ten. The study's findings and limits: Analysis was carried out at a later point, and it linked a missense DCLRE1C variant to TCR beta V- and J-gene trimming. Several top significant clusters appeared, in a later analysis, to be linked to common viral pathogens. Later analysis suggested most CMV-associated TCR beta chains were HLA-restricted.

Material: PBMCs. This TCR came from a man in his forties or fifties in good health and CMV-seronegative. The V and J genes are TRBV27 and TRBJ2-7; tentatively, D is TRBD2 (7 bases). The CDR3 spells CASSFLGGADEQYF. CDR3 bases: TGTGCCAGCAGTTTCCTAGGGGGGGCCGACGAGCAGTACTTC.